One sample yielded the 32 T cell receptor beta chains listed below, sequenced in a study of blood T cell repertoires in COVID-19. The assay was immunoSEQ multiplex PCR, and TCRdb's table has in-frame clones only and misses some. Of over 250,000 clones detected, roughly 85% appear once; the ten largest clones hold 5.1%. The sequencing sample was made of peripheral blood. All receptors come from a middle-aged man with active or convalescent COVID-19.

V usage is TRBV30 and J usage is TRBJ2-1; D uncertain. With 2 bases removed from V and 0 bases from J, the gap between germline ends came to 17 bases. The CDR3 runs 17 residues. Germline CDR1 is GTSNPN and CDR2 is SVGIG (reference sequence). The CDR3 region is CAWSTQTLTYSYNEQFF. The CDR3 bases are TGTGCCTGGAGTACCCAGACATTAACTTACTCCTACAATGAGCAGTTCTTC.

For the CDR3, the DNA is TGTGCCAGCAGCTTAAATAGTCCGGGGGAGCAGTACTTC. It encodes CASSLNSPGEQYF. The gene calls are TRBV7-8 and TRBJ2-7, with D maybe TRBD2 (5 bases). The CDR3 runs 13 residues. In germline, CDR1 is SGHVS, CDR2 FQNEAQ. V lost 2 bases and J lost 7, with 12 bases in between.

This chain uses TRBV5-6 with TRBJ2-7; D unclear. The CDR3 consists of 12 residues. V gave up 5 bases and J gave up 2 bases, with 8 bases separating them. CDR1 SGHDT and CDR2 YYEEEE come from the germline V gene. CDR3 coding DNA: TGTGCCAGCAGTCAACAAACCTACGAGCAGTACTTC. The encoded protein is CASSQQTYEQYF.

V gene TRBV6-5 combines with J gene TRBJ2-3; 11 positions agree with TRBD2. The CDR3 extends over 16 amino acids. Unmatched junction bases numbered 3, after V lost 2 bases and J lost 2 bases. CDR1 is MNHEY, CDR2 SVGAGI, per germline. CDR3 coding DNA: TGTGCCAGCAGTTACAGACTAGCGGGGACCACAGATACGCAGTATTTT. It is translated as CASSYRLAGTTDTQYF.

The chain uses TRBV12-5 and TRBJ1-1; 8 bases are shared with TRBD1. V gave up 4 bases and J gave up 1 base; unmatched junction bases: 11. The germline CDR1 and CDR2 sequences are LGHNT and FRNRAP. There are 17 residues in the CDR3. CDR3 region: CASGSGQGASGNTEAFF. CDR3 in DNA: TGTGCTAGTGGTTCTGGACAGGGTGCTAGTGGGAACACTGAAGCTTTCTTT.

The chain recombines TRBV7-9 with TRBJ1-4; 8 bases fit TRBD1. The CDR3 spans 15 residues. The V and J ends lost 4 bases and 8 bases, in that order; junction bases with no gene match: 9. CDR1 is SEHNR and CDR2 is FQNEAQ in the germline V gene (reference sequence). CDR3: CASSSPGQEGEKLFF. The CDR3 DNA is TGTGCCAGCAGCTCTCCGGGACAGGAGGGGGAAAAACTGTTTTTT.

The V call is TRBV27, the J call TRBJ2-1, with D tentatively TRBD1 (6 bases). With 6 bases removed from V and 1 base from J, the gap between germline ends came to 13 bases. The length of the CDR3 is 15 residues. Germline CDR1 MNHEY, CDR2 SMNVEV (reference sequence). The chain's CDR3 is CASRRSQGSYNEQFF. The CDR3 nucleotides are TGTGCCAGCAGACGAAGCCAGGGGTCCTACAATGAGCAGTTCTTC.

This chain uses TRBV5-6 with TRBJ1-2, with TRBD1 matching over 10 bases. Germline CDR1 is SGHDT and CDR2 is YYEEEE. The CDR3 loop spans 13 amino acids. With 0 bases clipped from V and 10 bases from J, the junction kept 3 bases outside the gene matches. The CDR3 DNA follows: TGTGCCAGCAGCTTGGGGGACAGGGGCGCCTACACCTTC. This codes for CASSLGDRGAYTF.

The chain has TRBV7-8 and TRBJ1-5; the match to TRBD1 covers 8 bases. V lost 5 bases, J lost 2 bases, and 14 bases stayed unmatched. The CDR3 contains 18 residues. Germline assignment: CDR1 SGHVS and CDR2 FQNEAQ. The CDR3 nucleotides are TGTGCCAGCAGCCAAGTCACAGGGGGGGAGGAAGGCAATCAGCCCCAGCATTTT. This translates into CASSQVTGGEEGNQPQHF.

The J gene is TRBJ1-5, the V gene TRBV3-1 (or the pseudogene TRBV3-2); D is possibly TRBD1 (5 bases). Germline CDR1 reads LGHDT; CDR2 reads YNNKEL (reference sequence). The CDR3 is 14 amino acids. V was shortened by 3 bases and J by 7 bases, with 13 bases between the two germline ends. The CDR3 DNA reads TGTGCCAGCAGCCAGGGGGGGGTCCGGCAGCCCCAGCATTTT. It yields the protein CASSQGGVRQPQHF.

This chain uses TRBV6-5 with TRBJ1-1; tentative D call: TRBD1 (5 bases). Deletions cut 2 bases from V and 6 bases from J, with 13 bases between. The CDR3 contains 14 residues. The germline CDR1 and CDR2 sequences are MNHEY and SVGAGI. CDR3 in DNA: TGTGCCAGCAGTTACGGCAGGGCTGCTCCTGAAGCTTTCTTT. This translates into CASSYGRAAPEAFF.

The sample holds one count of this clone. The genes are TRBV28 and TRBJ2-7; TRBD2 aligns across 7 bases. The V gene end was trimmed by 2 bases and the J gene end by 0 bases; junction bases not matched to a gene: 4. This CDR3 spans 15 amino acids. In germline, CDR1 is MDHEN, CDR2 SYDVKM. The DNA for the CDR3 is TGTGCCAGCAGTTTAGGCGGGAGCGTCTCCTACGAGCAGTACTTC. Its translation: CASSLGGSVSYEQYF.

V is TRBV7-8 and J is TRBJ1-5; no clear D gene. The length of the CDR3 is 14 residues. V was clipped by 3 bases and J by 7 bases, with 13 bases between them. The germline V gene encodes CDR1 SGHVS and CDR2 FQNEAQ. CDR3 sequence: CASSLARGEQPQHF. The CDR3 DNA reads as TGTGCCAGCAGCTTGGCCCGGGGTGAGCAGCCCCAGCATTTT. The full variable domain, rest sourced from reference TRBV7-8 and TRBJ1-5, is GAGVSQSPRYKVAKRGQDVALRCDPISGHVSLFWYQQALGQGPEFLTYFQNEAQLDKSGLPSDRFFAERPEGSVSTLKIQRTQQEDSAVYLCASSLARGEQPQHFGDGTRLSIL.

The CDR3 DNA reads as TGTGCCACCAGTGTCCTGGCCAGCGGGAAGGACTCGACTTACGAGCAGTACTTC. It specifies CATSVLASGKDSTYEQYF. The chain is built from TRBV24-1 and TRBJ2-7; TRBD2 aligns across 7 bases. CDR3 size: 18 residues. V shed 5 bases and J 4 bases; nucleotides not matched to a gene: 19. In germline, CDR1 is KGHDR, CDR2 SFDVKD.

The table lists this clone with a count of one. The V call is TRBV6-2 or TRBV6-3, the J call TRBJ2-7, with a possible D match to TRBD2 (6 bases). The germline gives CDR1 MNHEY, CDR2 SVGEGT. V was clipped by 2 bases and J by 5 bases, with 19 bases between them. The CDR3 runs 16 residues. The CDR3 nucleotides are TGTGCCAGCAGTTACGGGCGGGACCCACCCTGGGACGAGCAGTACTTC. Protein product: CASSYGRDPPWDEQYF.

This clone has only a few counts. For the CDR3, the DNA is TGTGCCAGCAGTTCGACAGGCCTTTGGGGCTATGGCTACACCTTC. Protein: CASSSTGLWGYGYTF. The chain links TRBV28 to TRBJ1-2; D is perhaps TRBD1 (6 bases). This CDR3 is built from 15 residues. V shed 4 bases and J shed 4 bases, with 16 bases lying between them. From germline, CDR1 is MDHEN and CDR2 SYDVKM.

The chain employs TRBV2 and TRBJ2-1, with 9 nucleotides matching TRBD1. The ends lost 6 bases at V and 1 base at J; junction bases unmatched: 4. The CDR3 consists of 15 residues. CDR1 and CDR2 (germline): SNHLY, FYNNEI. The DNA of the CDR3 is TGTGCCAGCAGCCAGGGACAGGGATCCTACAATGAGCAGTTCTTC. The encoded protein is CASSQGQGSYNEQFF.

This clone was detected only a few times. The rearrangement uses TRBV12-3 or TRBV12-4 and TRBJ1-2; tentatively, D is TRBD1 (5 bases). The CDR3 runs 13 residues. Trimming shortened V by 2 bases and J by 4 bases, and 8 bases separated the two germline ends. The CDR3 is CASSLLQGYGYTF. CDR3 DNA sequence: TGTGCCAGCAGTTTACTTCAGGGCTATGGCTACACCTTC.

The J gene is TRBJ1-1, the V gene TRBV7-9, with D maybe TRBD1 (5 bases). CDR1 and CDR2 (germline): SEHNR, FQNEAQ (reference sequence). This CDR3 region has 14 residues. V lost 5 bases to trimming and J lost 1 base, with 11 bases between them. CDR3: CASSPRGGNTEAFF. CDR3 DNA sequence: TGTGCCAGCAGCCCTAGGGGCGGGAACACTGAAGCTTTCTTT.

This rearrangement joins TRBV28 to TRBJ1-2, with D hard to call. Germline-derived CDR1 and CDR2 are MDHEN and SYDVKM. V was shortened by 3 bases and J by 5 bases, with 13 bases between the two germline ends. The CDR3 is made up of 14 amino acids. CDR3 residues: CASSFEGRRYGYTF. The DNA of the CDR3 is TGTGCCAGCAGTTTTGAGGGAAGAAGATATGGCTACACCTTC.

This clone was seen once. This chain joins TRBV4-1 and TRBJ1-2; D is unclear. The V end lost 1 base, the J end lost 7 bases, and 10 bases lay between the germline ends. Germline V CDR1 and CDR2: MGHRA, YSYEKL. The CDR3 is made up of 13 amino acids. The DNA of the CDR3 is TGCGCCAGCAGCCAAGGCCAAGAGGGTGGCTACACCTTC. Its protein product is CASSQGQEGGYTF.

This clone occurred once. The chain links TRBV7-2 to TRBJ2-1; 8 bases map to TRBD1. The CDR3 sequence is 15 residues long. The germline gives CDR1 SGHTA, CDR2 FQGNSA. Trimming cost V 5 bases and J 1 base; bases outside gene matches: 4. The CDR3 sequence is CASSTDRGSYNEQFF. The CDR3 DNA sequence: TGTGCCAGCAGCACCGACAGGGGATCCTACAATGAGCAGTTCTTC.

The count of this clone is one. The chain joins TRBV7-3 to TRBJ1-6, with 8 bases lining up with TRBD1. The CDR3 runs to 15 residues. Germline V lookup: CDR1 SGHTA, CDR2 FQGTGA. V shed 1 base and J 6 bases; nucleotides not matched to a gene: 2. CDR3 sequence: CASSLNGQGNSPLHF. The DNA of the CDR3 is TGTGCCAGCAGCTTAAACGGACAGGGTAATTCACCCCTCCACTTT.

The J gene is TRBJ2-5, the V gene TRBV6-5; D possibly corresponds to TRBD1 (5 bases). V was clipped by 6 bases and J by 1 base, with 15 bases between them. The CDR3 spans 15 residues. Germline CDR1 and CDR2: MNHEY and SVGAGI. This CDR3 is CASSVQGRPQETQYF. CDR3 sequence (DNA): TGTGCCAGCAGCGTCCAGGGTAGGCCCCAAGAGACCCAGTACTTC.

V usage is TRBV28 and J usage is TRBJ2-7; 7 bases are shared with TRBD1. Looked up from germline, CDR1 is MDHEN and CDR2 is SYDVKM. The CDR3 contains 14 residues. The V segment lost 6 bases and the J segment 3 bases; nucleotides outside the gene matches: 8. The CDR3 sequence is CASRPAGGRYEQYF. The CDR3 nucleotides are TGTGCCAGCAGACCTGCAGGGGGACGCTACGAGCAGTACTTC.

This clone was seen only a few times. This rearrangement joins TRBV30 to TRBJ1-2, with 9 bases lining up with TRBD1. Germline V gene data show CDR1 as GTSNPN and CDR2 as SVGIG (reference sequence). This CDR3 is 14 amino acids long. V was pared by 3 bases and J by 2 bases, with 4 bases of the junction left unmatched. CDR3 coding DNA: TGTGCCTGGAGAGGGACAGGGTTGAACTATGGCTACACCTTC. Translation: CAWRGTGLNYGYTF.

This clone appeared a single time. The CDR3 sequence: CASILGERDNNNEQFF. CDR3 bases: TGTGCCAGCATCCTTGGAGAGCGGGATAATAACAATGAGCAGTTCTTC. V usage is TRBV27 and J usage is TRBJ2-1; 7 bases map to TRBD2. J lost 5 bases, V lost 7 bases, and 14 bases had no gene match. The CDR3 sequence is 16 residues long. Germline CDR1 MNHEY, CDR2 SMNVEV (reference sequence).

In nucleotides, the CDR3 is TGTGCCAGCAGCGTAGACCAAGTACACGGGGTGTATGGCTACACCTTC. Protein sequence: CASSVDQVHGVYGYTF. The chain links TRBV9 to TRBJ1-2; D not certain. The CDR3 has 16 amino acids. V was shortened by 0 bases and J by 5 bases, with 17 bases between the two germline ends. Per germline, CDR1 SGDLS and CDR2 YYNGEE.

This clone was picked up one time. This chain joins TRBV7-8 and TRBJ2-1, with D possibly TRBD1 on 6 matching bases. Germline loops: CDR1 SGHVS, CDR2 FQNEAQ. CDR3 size: 18 residues. Trimming removed 5 bases at V and 4 bases at J, with 24 bases between. CDR3 residues: CASSPSTISGVSYNEQFF. The CDR3 DNA follows: TGTGCCAGCAGCCCCTCTACGATCTCAGGGGTTAGTTACAATGAGCAGTTCTTC.

The J gene is TRBJ2-7, the V gene TRBV5-1, with D perhaps TRBD2 (7 bases). The CDR3 covers 16 residues. CDR1 and CDR2 (germline): SGHRS, YFSETQ. V was clipped by 4 bases and J by 0 bases, with 17 bases between them. CDR3 sequence reads: CASSPRGGGFSYEQYF. CDR3 DNA sequence: TGCGCCAGCAGCCCGAGAGGGGGGGGGTTCTCCTACGAGCAGTACTTC.

The chain couples TRBV6-5 to TRBJ2-7; D perhaps matches TRBD2 (6 bases). The V end lost 7 bases, the J end lost 1 base, and 14 bases lay between the germline ends. This CDR3 has 14 residues. Germline values: CDR1 MNHEY, CDR2 SVGAGI. CDR3 sequence reads: CASTQPGGSYEQYF. The CDR3 DNA is TGTGCCAGCACCCAACCAGGAGGGTCCTACGAGCAGTACTTC.

This sequence joins TRBV3-1 (or the pseudogene TRBV3-2) and TRBJ2-7, with 8 bases that match TRBD2. V was pared by 9 bases and J by 6 bases, with 10 bases of the junction left unmatched. Germline assignment: CDR1 LGHDT and CDR2 YNNKEL (reference sequence). The CDR3 covers 13 residues. The CDR3 DNA is TGTGCCAGTGGGTGGATAGCGGGAAGCGAGCAGTACTTC. This codes for CASGWIAGSEQYF.